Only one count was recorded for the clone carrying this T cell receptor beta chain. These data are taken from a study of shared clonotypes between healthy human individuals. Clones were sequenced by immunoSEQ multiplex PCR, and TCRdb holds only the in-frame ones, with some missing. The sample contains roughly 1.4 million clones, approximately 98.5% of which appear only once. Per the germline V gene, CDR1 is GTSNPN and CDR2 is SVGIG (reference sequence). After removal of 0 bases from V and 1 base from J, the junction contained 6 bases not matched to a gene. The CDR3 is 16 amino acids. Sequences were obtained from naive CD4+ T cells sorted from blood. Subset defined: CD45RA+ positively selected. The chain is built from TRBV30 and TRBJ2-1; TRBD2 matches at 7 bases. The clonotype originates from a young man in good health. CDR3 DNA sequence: TGTGCCTGGAGTGTACGTATTAGCGGGTCCTACAATGAGCAGTTCTTC. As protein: CAWSVRISGSYNEQFF.